The T cell receptor beta chain described here comes from a study of post-analysis software for immune sequencing data. General observations from the study: Compared against controls, patients with multiple sclerosis displayed significantly lower normalized Chao1 diversity. Strong co-clustering by F measure linked samples that shared a preparation batch.

As for this clonotype: The antigen is undetermined.

Built from TCR beta cDNA, the libraries had unique molecular identifiers in them. MiXCR, run by TCRdb on the PCR reads, gives a single entry per CDR3 protein. Of 700,000 to 800,000 distinct CDR3 sequences in the sample, approximately 30% are singletons; the top ten hold roughly 0.54%. The TCR was taken from a girl between 5 and 17 years old with multiple sclerosis. Sequenced input: blood.

In DNA form, the CDR3 reads TGCGCCAGCAGCCCCGGTCGTCTAGCCAAAAACATTCAGTACTTC. This codes for CASSPGRLAKNIQYF. V usage is TRBV4-3 and J usage is TRBJ2-4; D gene ambiguous. The CDR3 has 15 residues. Trimming took 4 bases from V and 0 from J, leaving 10 bases between them. The germline V gene encodes CDR1 LGHNA and CDR2 YSLEER.